The rows below give T cell receptor beta chains drawn from one sample of a study of T cell responses to AZD1222 COVID-19 vaccine. Only in-frame clones appear in the TCRdb table, and some are missing; sequencing was by immunoSEQ multiplex PCR. In the table there are around 180,000 clones, about 85% of which are singletons. The source was peripheral blood, collected on day 0 of AZD1222 vaccination. Every receptor here comes from an adult in good health. Both conserved end residues are part of each CDR3.

CDR3 length: 16
V gene: TRBV3-1/TRBV3-2
J gene: TRBJ2-1
CDR3 protein: CASSQEGSGTHNEQFF

CDR3 length: 16
V gene: TRBV9
J gene: TRBJ1-2
CDR3 protein: CASSEVPGQGTYGYTF

CDR3 length: 15
V gene: TRBV6-5
J gene: TRBJ1-1
CDR3 protein: CASSSPGHSNTEAFF

CDR3 length: 14
V gene: TRBV30
J gene: TRBJ2-5
CDR3 protein: CAWTTRTSEETQYF

CDR3 length: 14
V gene: TRBV19
J gene: TRBJ1-3
CDR3 protein: CASSTGSSGNTIYF

CDR3 length: 16
V gene: TRBV13
J gene: TRBJ2-2
CDR3 protein: CASSPRRGINTGELFF

CDR3 length: 14
V gene: TRBV6-5
J gene: TRBJ1-1
CDR3 protein: CASSYRQGGTEAFF

CDR3 length: 15
V gene: TRBV27
J gene: TRBJ2-7
CDR3 protein: CASSDPGQGGYEQYF

CDR3 length: 14
V gene: TRBV7-9
J gene: TRBJ1-4
CDR3 protein: CASSFGGTNEKLFF

CDR3 length: 14
V gene: TRBV2
J gene: TRBJ1-2
CDR3 protein: CASLNRQSDYGYTF

CDR3 length: 16
V gene: TRBV28
J gene: TRBJ1-5
CDR3 protein: CASRWTLGGSNQPQHF

CDR3 length: 17
V gene: TRBV4-1
J gene: TRBJ2-2
CDR3 protein: CASSQEIMASGRRELFF

CDR3 length: 15
V gene: TRBV6-5
J gene: TRBJ1-1
CDR3 protein: CASSSPGRGETEAFF

CDR3 length: 16
V gene: TRBV28
J gene: TRBJ2-5
CDR3 protein: CASSQTGTGGAGTQYF

CDR3 length: 14
V gene: TRBV5-3
J gene: TRBJ2-7
CDR3 protein: CARSSGTMGCEQYF

CDR3 length: 14
V gene: TRBV2
J gene: TRBJ2-7
CDR3 protein: CASRKDRSPYEQYF

CDR3 length: 14
V gene: TRBV18
J gene: TRBJ1-2
CDR3 protein: CASSPTGASSGYTF

CDR3 length: 16
V gene: TRBV5-1
J gene: TRBJ2-1
CDR3 protein: CASSSEPGTFGDEQFF

CDR3 length: 18
V gene: TRBV2
J gene: TRBJ1-3
CDR3 protein: CASSEGKEGAKGGNTIYF

CDR3 length: 16
V gene: TRBV6-1
J gene: TRBJ2-7
CDR3 protein: CASSEPANPVAYEQYF

CDR3 length: 14
V gene: TRBV5-1
J gene: TRBJ2-1
CDR3 protein: CASSLEGGPNEQFF

CDR3 length: 16
V gene: TRBV5-1
J gene: TRBJ2-1
CDR3 protein: CASSLAWPSGRSEQFF

CDR3 length: 16
V gene: TRBV6-6
J gene: TRBJ2-7
CDR3 protein: CASSYLLTSGQYEQYF

CDR3 length: 15
V gene: TRBV19
J gene: TRBJ2-1
CDR3 protein: CASSLIGEGHNEQFF